This T cell receptor (beta chain) stems from a study of blood T cell repertoires in COVID-19. Across the whole study: Specimens from acute and convalescent COVID-19 originated in the United States, Italy and Spain. PBMCs, B-cell-depleted T cells, or T cells provided the cDNA or gDNA that made up the material.

Looked up from germline, CDR1 is LGHDT and CDR2 is YNNKEL (reference sequence). Unmatched junction bases numbered 5, after V lost 1 base and J lost 5 bases. This CDR3 is 15 amino acids long. This clone has a single count. Original data processing: Quantification of nucleated cells was approximated via reference gene primer amplification. Method: immunoSEQ multiplex PCR; TCRdb's copy keeps in-frame clones and lacks some. V, J and clone size were drawn from that table, and D and trimming were deduced from the DNA. Of about 70,000 clones in the sample, around 84% are singletons; the top ten hold around 9.7%.

V is TRBV3-1 (or the pseudogene TRBV3-2) and J is TRBJ1-1, with 9 bases fitting TRBD1. The TCR originated in a woman aged 80 or older with acute or convalescent COVID-19. The specimen was peripheral blood. Written as DNA, the CDR3 is TGTGCCAGCAGCCAAGGGGACAGGGTGGGGACTGAAGCTTTCTTT. The encoded protein is CASSQGDRVGTEAFF.